Only one count was recorded for the clone carrying this T cell receptor (beta chain). The data were obtained in a study of blood T cell repertoires in COVID-19. As for the study in general: T cells, B-cell-depleted T cells, or PBMCs supplied cDNA or gDNA.

V lost 2 bases to trimming and J lost 6 bases; unmatched junction nucleotides: 5. Per germline, CDR1 SGHRS and CDR2 YFSETQ. The CDR3 sequence is 15 residues long. Original processing notes: By means of reference gene primer amplification, nucleated cell counts were estimated. TCRdb keeps only in-frame clones here, not all; method: immunoSEQ multiplex PCR. Clonal size and the V and J genes are those of that table, whereas D and trimming came from the DNA. The table has over 15,000 clones, 81% seen once. The sample comprised peripheral blood. The chain links TRBV5-1 to TRBJ1-4; 9 nucleotides line up with TRBD1. This receptor was taken from a man in his forties with active or convalescent COVID-19. CDR3 coding DNA: TGCGCCAGCAGCTTTCCGGGACAGGGAGATGAAAAACTGTTTTTT. Translation gives CASSFPGQGDEKLFF.